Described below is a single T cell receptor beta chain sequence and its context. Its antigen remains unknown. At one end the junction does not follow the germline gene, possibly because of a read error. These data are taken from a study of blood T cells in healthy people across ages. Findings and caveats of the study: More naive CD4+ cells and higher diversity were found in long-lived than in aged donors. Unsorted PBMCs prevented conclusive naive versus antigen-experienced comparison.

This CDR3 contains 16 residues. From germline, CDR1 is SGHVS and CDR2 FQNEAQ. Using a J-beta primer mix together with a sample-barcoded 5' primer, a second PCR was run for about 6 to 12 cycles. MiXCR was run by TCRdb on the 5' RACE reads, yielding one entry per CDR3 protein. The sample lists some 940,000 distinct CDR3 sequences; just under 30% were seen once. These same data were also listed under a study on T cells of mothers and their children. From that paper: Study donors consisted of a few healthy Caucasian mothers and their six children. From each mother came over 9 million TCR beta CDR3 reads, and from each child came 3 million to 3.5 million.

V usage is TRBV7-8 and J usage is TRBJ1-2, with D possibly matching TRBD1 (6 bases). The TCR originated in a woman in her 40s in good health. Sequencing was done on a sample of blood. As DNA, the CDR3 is TGTGCCAGCAGCCCCCTCCTGGTACAGGGTACCTATGGCCACACCTTC. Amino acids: CASSPLLVQGTYGHTF.